What follows is one T cell receptor (beta chain) and its context. This CDR3 has 14 amino acids. The V and J ends lost 7 bases and 7 bases respectively, with 19 bases between them. Germline lookup yields CDR1 SGHAT and CDR2 FQNNGV. The data were taken from a study of stem cell transplantation in POMP-related autoinflammatory disease. Using immunoSEQ multiplex PCR, the repertoire was profiled, and TCRdb retains in-frame clones only, with some absent. The data contain 25,000 to 40,000 clones, 85% to 90% of them singletons. Specimen: CD4+ T cells from PBMCs, collected before stem cell transplantation. V is TRBV11-2 and J is TRBJ1-2, with D perhaps TRBD1 (6 bases). This TCR came from a human donor with POMP-related autoinflammation and immune dysregulation (PRAID). The CDR3 loop reads CASTEAGTLSGYTF. DNA for the CDR3: TGTGCCAGCACCGAGGCCGGGACATTAAGTGGCTACACCTTC.